The 14 T cell receptor beta chains presented below share a single source sample, sequenced in a study of T cell responses to AZD1222 COVID-19 vaccine. Some clones are missing from TCRdb's copy, which holds only in-frame ones; the method was immunoSEQ multiplex PCR. This table has roughly 100,000 clones, roughly nine tenths appearing once. The sequencing used peripheral blood, collected on day 0 of AZD1222 vaccination. The origin of the receptors is an adult in good health.

The CDR3 DNA sequence: TGTGCCAGCAGTTACGAAAGGGCAGGGAGGGATGAGCAGTTCTTC. As protein: CASSYERAGRDEQFF. The chain is built from TRBV6-2 or TRBV6-3 and TRBJ2-1, with 7 positions matching TRBD2. After removal of 2 bases from V and 8 bases from J, the junction contained 9 bases not matched to a gene. The CDR3 has 15 amino acids. Germline V gives CDR1 MNHEY, CDR2 SVGEGT.

This clone has just one count. The chain combines TRBV11-2 with TRBJ2-1; 9 bases agree with TRBD2. This CDR3 is built from 17 residues. The trim removed 5 bases at V and 6 bases at J, leaving 14 bases unmatched. The germline gives CDR1 SGHAT, CDR2 FQNNGV. The CDR3 spells CASSLRTRSGGGNEQFF. DNA for the CDR3: TGTGCCAGCAGCCTACGAACCCGTAGCGGGGGAGGCAATGAGCAGTTCTTC.

The chain uses TRBV24-1 and TRBJ1-5, with D maybe TRBD1 (5 bases). Trimming pared 2 bases from V and 3 bases from J, leaving 16 bases between. The CDR3 contains 17 residues. Germline-derived CDR1 and CDR2 are KGHDR and SFDVKD. CDR3 in DNA: TGTGCCACCAGTGATTCGAGTGGCAGGGCCCACAATCAGCCCCAGCATTTT. Its protein is CATSDSSGRAHNQPQHF.

The gene calls are TRBV11-2 and TRBJ2-7; D perhaps matches TRBD2 (5 bases). V was pared by 4 bases and J by 0 bases, with 13 bases between. This CDR3 has 15 amino acids. Per the germline V gene, CDR1 is SGHAT and CDR2 is FQNNGV. In DNA, the CDR3 is TGTGCCAGCAGCTCCGTCAGTGGGAGCTCCTACGAGCAGTACTTC. Its protein is CASSSVSGSSYEQYF. Combining the CDR3 with reference TRBV11-2 and TRBJ2-7 gives the whole variable domain EAGVAQSPRYKIIEKRQSVAFWCNPISGHATLYWYQQILGQGPKLLIQFQNNGVVDDSQLPKDRFSAERLKGVDSTLKIQPAKLEDSAVYLCASSSVSGSSYEQYFGPGTRLTVT.

This clone was detected only once. The chain is built from TRBV7-9 and TRBJ2-7; D not certain. Germline V gene data show CDR1 as SEHNR and CDR2 as FQNEAQ (reference sequence). This CDR3 comprises 13 residues. The germline V and J ends were trimmed by 2 bases and 0 bases, with 5 bases remaining between them. The chain's CDR3 is CASSLTDSYEQYF. The CDR3 DNA follows: TGTGCCAGCAGCTTAACGGACTCCTACGAGCAGTACTTC.

The CDR3 reads CASSLARQGGYGYTF. CDR3 bases: TGTGCCAGCAGCTTAGCGCGGCAGGGAGGCTATGGCTACACCTTC. The J gene is TRBJ1-2, the V gene TRBV7-2; D possibly corresponds to TRBD1 (5 bases). CDR3 length: 15 residues. Germline CDR1 and CDR2: SGHTA and FQGNSA. V gave up 0 bases and J gave up 4 bases, with 12 bases separating them.

The rearrangement uses TRBV2 and TRBJ1-6; no clear D gene. The CDR3 is 11 residues long. V gave up 3 bases and J gave up 9 bases, with 3 bases separating them. Germline V gene data show CDR1 as SNHLY and CDR2 as FYNNEI. CDR3 sequence reads: CASSDSSPLHF. The CDR3 DNA follows: TGTGCCAGCAGTGATAGTTCACCCCTCCACTTT.

This clone was detected only once. V and J are TRBV6-4 and TRBJ1-1; D possibly corresponds to TRBD1 (6 bases). Germline CDR1 MRHNA, CDR2 SNTAGT. The V end lost 0 bases, the J end lost 8 bases, and 16 bases lay between the germline ends. The CDR3 has 15 residues. The CDR3 loop is CASSDSHTGRAEAFF. In DNA form, the CDR3 reads TGTGCCAGCAGTGACTCTCATACAGGGAGGGCAGAAGCTTTCTTT.

This clone was detected once. The rearrangement joins TRBV9 to TRBJ2-2; 8 positions match TRBD2. The CDR3 covers 16 residues. Germline V gene sequence: CDR1 SGDLS, CDR2 YYNGEE. Unmatched junction bases numbered 12, after V lost 4 bases and J lost 7 bases. CDR3 DNA: TGTGCCAGCAGCCCAGTGGGCGGGGGGTTGATCGGGGAGCTGTTTTTT. Translated, it gives CASSPVGGGLIGELFF.

The genes are TRBV7-3 and TRBJ1-2; D remains ambiguous. The CDR3 is 13 amino acids. V was clipped by 5 bases and J by 0 bases, with 7 bases between them. In germline, CDR1 is SGHTA, CDR2 FQGTGA. Here the CDR3 DNA reads TGTGCCAGCAGCCCCAGTGCTAACTATGGCTACACCTTC. It translates to CASSPSANYGYTF.

The chain couples TRBV19 to TRBJ2-2; 7 positions agree with TRBD1. Germline trimming cut 5 bases from V and 1 base from J; bases unmatched to any gene: 4. This CDR3 has 15 residues. Germline lookup yields CDR1 LNHDA and CDR2 SQIVND (reference sequence). CDR3 sequence (DNA): TGTGCCAGTAGTGCCTGGACAGGGAACACCGGGGAGCTGTTTTTT. The encoded protein is CASSAWTGNTGELFF.

The chain carries TRBV19 and TRBJ1-1; D remains ambiguous. The CDR3 extends over 16 amino acids. Germline V gene data show CDR1 as LNHDA and CDR2 as SQIVND (reference sequence). V lost 3 bases to trimming and J lost 1 base, with 15 bases between them. Here the CDR3 reads CASSISGRSWNTEAFF. The CDR3, as DNA: TGTGCCAGTAGTATTTCCGGCAGAAGCTGGAACACTGAAGCTTTCTTT.

The chain carries TRBV19 and TRBJ2-7; 8 bases are shared with TRBD2. This CDR3 is built from 15 residues. With V trimmed by 6 bases and J by 5 bases, 12 bases remained unmatched. The germline V gene encodes CDR1 LNHDA and CDR2 SQIVND (reference sequence). The CDR3 is CASSPGLGQFNEQYF. The DNA for the CDR3 is TGTGCCAGTAGCCCGGGACTAGGGCAATTCAACGAGCAGTACTTC. The complete variable domain, with remaining parts taken from reference TRBV19 and TRBJ2-7, reads DGGITQSPKYLFRKEGQNVTLSCEQNLNHDAMYWYRQDPGQGLRLIYYSQIVNDFQKGDIAEGYSVSREKKESFPLTVTSAQKNPTAFYLCASSPGLGQFNEQYFGPGTRLTVT.

As to this clone: A read error may produce the germline difference seen at one junction end. The CDR3 DNA is TGTGCCAGTAGCTTAGGTGGCAGGGGAAACACCATATATTTT. The encoded protein is CASSLGGRGNTIYF. The gene calls are TRBV7-6 and TRBJ1-3, with D unclear. The CDR3 contains 14 residues. Germline V CDR1 and CDR2: SGHVS, FNYEAQ.